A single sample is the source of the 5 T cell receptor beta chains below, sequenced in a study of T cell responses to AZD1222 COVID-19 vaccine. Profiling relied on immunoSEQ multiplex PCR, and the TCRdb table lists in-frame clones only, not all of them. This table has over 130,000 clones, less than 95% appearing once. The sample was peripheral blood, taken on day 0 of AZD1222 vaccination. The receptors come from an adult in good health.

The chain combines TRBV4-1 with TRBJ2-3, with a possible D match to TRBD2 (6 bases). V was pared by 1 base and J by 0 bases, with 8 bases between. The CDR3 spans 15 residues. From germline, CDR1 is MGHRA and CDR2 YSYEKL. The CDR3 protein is CASSQVAGSTDTQYF. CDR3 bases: TGCGCCAGCAGCCAAGTCGCGGGGAGCACAGATACGCAGTATTTT.

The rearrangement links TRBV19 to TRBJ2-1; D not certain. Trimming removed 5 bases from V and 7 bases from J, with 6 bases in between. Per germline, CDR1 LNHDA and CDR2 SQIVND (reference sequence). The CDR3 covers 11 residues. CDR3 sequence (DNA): TGTGCCAGTAGTGCGCCTAATGAGCAGTTCTTC. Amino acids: CASSAPNEQFF.

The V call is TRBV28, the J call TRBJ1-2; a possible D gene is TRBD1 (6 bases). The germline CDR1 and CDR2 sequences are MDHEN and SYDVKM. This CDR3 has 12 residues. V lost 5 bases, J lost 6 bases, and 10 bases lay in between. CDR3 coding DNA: TGTGCCAGCAGTCTCCAGGGGAATGGCTACACCTTC. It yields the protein CASSLQGNGYTF.

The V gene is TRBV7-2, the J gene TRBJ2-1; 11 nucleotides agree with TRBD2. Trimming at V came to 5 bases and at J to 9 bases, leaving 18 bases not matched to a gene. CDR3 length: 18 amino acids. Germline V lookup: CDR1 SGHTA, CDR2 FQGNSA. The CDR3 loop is CASSPHRSLAGGPGEQFF. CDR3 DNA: TGTGCCAGCAGCCCACATAGGTCGTTAGCGGGAGGGCCGGGTGAGCAGTTCTTC.

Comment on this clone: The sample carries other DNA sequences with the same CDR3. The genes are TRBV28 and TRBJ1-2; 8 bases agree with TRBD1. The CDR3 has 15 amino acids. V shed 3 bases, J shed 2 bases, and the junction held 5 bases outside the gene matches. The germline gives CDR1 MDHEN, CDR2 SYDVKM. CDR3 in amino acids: CASSFGQGANYGYTF. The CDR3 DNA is TGTGCCAGCAGTTTCGGACAGGGTGCCAACTATGGCTACACCTTC.